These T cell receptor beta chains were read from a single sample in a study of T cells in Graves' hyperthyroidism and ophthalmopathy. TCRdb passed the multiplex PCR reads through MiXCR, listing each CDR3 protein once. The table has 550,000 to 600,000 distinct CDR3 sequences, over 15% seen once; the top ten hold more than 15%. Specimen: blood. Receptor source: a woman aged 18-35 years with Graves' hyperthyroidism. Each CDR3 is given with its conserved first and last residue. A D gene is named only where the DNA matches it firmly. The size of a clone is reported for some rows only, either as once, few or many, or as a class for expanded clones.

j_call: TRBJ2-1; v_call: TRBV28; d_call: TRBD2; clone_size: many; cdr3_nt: TGTGCCAGCACTCCCGAGCGGGAGGGATACAATGAGCAGTTCTTC; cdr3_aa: CASTPEREGYNEQFF
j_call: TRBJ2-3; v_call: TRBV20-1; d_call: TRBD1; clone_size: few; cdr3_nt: TGCAGTGCGCGGACAGGCCATACCACCCTCACAGATACGCAGTATTTT; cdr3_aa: CSARTGHTTLTDTQYF
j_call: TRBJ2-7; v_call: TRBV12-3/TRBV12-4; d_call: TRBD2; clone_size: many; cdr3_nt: TGTGCCAGCAGTCCACAGCTAGCGGGGCTCTCCTACGAGCAGTACTTC; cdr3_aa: CASSPQLAGLSYEQYF
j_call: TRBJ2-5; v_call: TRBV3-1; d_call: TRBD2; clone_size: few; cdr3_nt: TGTGCCAGCAGCCAGACAGCGGGAGGGCCGAAGACCCAGTACTTC; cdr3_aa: CASSQTAGGPKTQYF
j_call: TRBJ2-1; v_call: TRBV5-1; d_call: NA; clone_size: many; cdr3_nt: TGCGCCAGCAACCACCTTACAAGTGAGCAGTTCTTC; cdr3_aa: CASNHLTSEQFF
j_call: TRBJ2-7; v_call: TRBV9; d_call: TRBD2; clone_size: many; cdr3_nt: TGTGCCAGCAGCGTAGAACGGCGGGAGGGCTACGAGCAGTACTTC; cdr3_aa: CASSVERREGYEQYF
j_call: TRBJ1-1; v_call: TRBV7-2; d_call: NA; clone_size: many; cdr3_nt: TGTGCCAGCAGCTTAGGGTTGCCCCTCACTGAAGCTTTCTTT; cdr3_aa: CASSLGLPLTEAFF
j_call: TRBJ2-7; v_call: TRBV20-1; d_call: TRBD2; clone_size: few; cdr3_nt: TGCAGTGCTACCGGGTTGGCGGGGGGGCCCTACGAGCAGTACTTC; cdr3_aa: CSATGLAGGPYEQYF
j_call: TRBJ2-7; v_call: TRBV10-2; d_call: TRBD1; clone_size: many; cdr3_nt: TGCGCCAGCAGTGAGCCAGGGGGCCTCTACTACGAGCAGTACTTC; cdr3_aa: CASSEPGGLYYEQYF
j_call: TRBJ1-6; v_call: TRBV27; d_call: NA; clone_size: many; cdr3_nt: TGTGCCAGCAGTTTCACGGGGGGCAGTAATTCACCCCTCCACTTT; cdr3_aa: CASSFTGGSNSPLHF
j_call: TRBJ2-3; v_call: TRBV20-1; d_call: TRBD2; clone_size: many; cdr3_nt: TGCAGTGCCCAAGGGACTAGCGGGTGGGCAGATACGCAGTATTTT; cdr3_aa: CSAQGTSGWADTQYF
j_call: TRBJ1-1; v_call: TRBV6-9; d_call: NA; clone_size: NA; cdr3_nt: TGTGCCAGCAGCCCCATTAACACTGAAGCTTTCTTT; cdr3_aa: CASSPINTEAFF
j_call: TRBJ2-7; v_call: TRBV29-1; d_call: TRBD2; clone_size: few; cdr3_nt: TGCAGCGTTGAGGAACCGGGACTAGACTACGAGCAGTACTTC; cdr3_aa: CSVEEPGLDYEQYF
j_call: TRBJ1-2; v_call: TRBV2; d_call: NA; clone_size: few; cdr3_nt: TGTGCCAGCAGCGGGTCCGTGAGGGGCGCCTTGGAGGGCTACACCTTC; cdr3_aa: CASSGSVRGALEGYTF
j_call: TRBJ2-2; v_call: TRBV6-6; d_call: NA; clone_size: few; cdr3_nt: TGTGCCAGCAGTTACTTGGGCCTAAGGGCCGGGGAGCTGTTTTTT; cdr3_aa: CASSYLGLRAGELFF
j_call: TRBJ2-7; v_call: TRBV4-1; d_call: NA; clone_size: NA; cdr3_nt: TGCGCCAGCAGCCAACCTCCGGGATACGAGCAGTACTTC; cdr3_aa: CASSQPPGYEQYF
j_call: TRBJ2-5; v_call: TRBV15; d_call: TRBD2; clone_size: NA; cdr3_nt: TGTGCCACCAGCAGACTAGCGGGAGGTTCGGTGGAGACCCAGTACTTC; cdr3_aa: CATSRLAGGSVETQYF
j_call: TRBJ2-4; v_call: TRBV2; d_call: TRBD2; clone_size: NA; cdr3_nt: TGTGCCAGCAGGAGCGGGGGGGCGGACATTCAGTACTTC; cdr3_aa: CASRSGGADIQYF
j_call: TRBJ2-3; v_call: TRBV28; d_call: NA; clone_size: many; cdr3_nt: TGTGCCAGCAGTTCCACCGGGACTAGCACAGATACGCAGTATTTT; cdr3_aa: CASSSTGTSTDTQYF
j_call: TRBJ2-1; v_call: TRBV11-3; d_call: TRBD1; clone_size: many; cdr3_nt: TGTGCCAGCAGCATCAGACAGGGGACCCAGTTCTTC; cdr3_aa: CASSIRQGTQFF
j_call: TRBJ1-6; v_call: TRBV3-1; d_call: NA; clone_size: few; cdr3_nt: TGTGCCAGCAGCCAAGCACAGGGCCCCCTCCACTTT; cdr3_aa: CASSQAQGPLHF
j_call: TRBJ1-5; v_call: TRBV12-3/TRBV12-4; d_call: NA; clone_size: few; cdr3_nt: TGTGCCAGCAGTTTATGGCCCCCCGCCCGCAATCAGCCCCAGCATTTT; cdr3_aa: CASSLWPPARNQPQHF
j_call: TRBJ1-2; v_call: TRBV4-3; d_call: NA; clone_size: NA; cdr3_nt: TGCGCCAGCAGCCGACGAGCGAAAGAAGCCAACAACTATGGCTACACCTTC; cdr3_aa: CASSRRAKEANNYGYTF
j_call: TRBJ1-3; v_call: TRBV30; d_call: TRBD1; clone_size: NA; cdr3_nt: TGTGCCTGGAGTGAGTTCGTTCAGGGGGGAGACACCATATATTTT; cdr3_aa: CAWSEFVQGGDTIYF
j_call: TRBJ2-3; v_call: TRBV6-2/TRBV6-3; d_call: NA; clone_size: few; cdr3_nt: TGTGCCAGCAGTGCCGGGACCTTTACCACAGATACGCAGTATTTT; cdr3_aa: CASSAGTFTTDTQYF
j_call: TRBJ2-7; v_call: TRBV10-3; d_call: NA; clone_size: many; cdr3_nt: TGTGCCATCAGTGAGCCCCTAGCAGCCTACGAGCAGTACTTC; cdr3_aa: CAISEPLAAYEQYF
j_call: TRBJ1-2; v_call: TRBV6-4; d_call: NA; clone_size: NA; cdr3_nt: TGTGCCAGCAGTGAACAGGGAGGCTATGGCTACACCTTC; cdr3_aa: CASSEQGGYGYTF
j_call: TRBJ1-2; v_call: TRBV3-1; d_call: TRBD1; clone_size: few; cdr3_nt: TGTGCCAGCAGCCGAAGGACAGGGGGTATGCATGGCTACACCTTC; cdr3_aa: CASSRRTGGMHGYTF
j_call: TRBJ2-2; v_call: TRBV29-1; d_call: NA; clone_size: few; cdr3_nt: TGCAGCGTTGGAAGAGGGGGGGGGATTCCCGGGGAGCTGTTTTTT; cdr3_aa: CSVGRGGGIPGELFF
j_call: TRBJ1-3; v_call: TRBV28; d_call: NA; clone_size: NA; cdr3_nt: TGTGCCAGCAGCCCTGACAGAGGTTATGCATACACCATATATTTT; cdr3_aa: CASSPDRGYAYTIYF
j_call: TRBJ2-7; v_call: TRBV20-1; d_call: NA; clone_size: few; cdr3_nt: TGCAGTGCTAGAGAACGGGGGGCAGCTCAGCAGTACTTC; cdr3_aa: CSARERGAAQQYF
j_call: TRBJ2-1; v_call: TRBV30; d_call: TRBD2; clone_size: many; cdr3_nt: TGTGCCTGGGGGGTAGCGGGAGTTGGGGAGCAGTTCTTC; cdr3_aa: CAWGVAGVGEQFF
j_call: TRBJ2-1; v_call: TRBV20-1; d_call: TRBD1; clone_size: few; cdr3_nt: TGCAGTGCCAGTAAGGGACAGGGCGCGGGGGAGCAGTTCTTC; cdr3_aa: CSASKGQGAGEQFF
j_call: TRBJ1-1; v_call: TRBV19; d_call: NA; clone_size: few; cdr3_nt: TGTGCCAGTAGTATAGGCGTCGGCAGGGTAGGAACTGAAGCTTTCTTT; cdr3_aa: CASSIGVGRVGTEAFF
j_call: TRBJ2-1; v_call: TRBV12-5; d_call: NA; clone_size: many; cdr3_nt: TGTGCTAGTGGTTTGGTACTAGGCCCTAGCTCCTACAATGAGCAGTTCTTC; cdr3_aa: CASGLVLGPSSYNEQFF
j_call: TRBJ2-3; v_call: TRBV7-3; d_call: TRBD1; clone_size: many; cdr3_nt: TGTGCCAGCAGCCCACGGGACAGGGCACCTACAGATACGCAGTATTTT; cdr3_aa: CASSPRDRAPTDTQYF
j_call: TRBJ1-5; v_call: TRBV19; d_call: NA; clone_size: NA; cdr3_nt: TGTGCCAGTAGTAGGGGCCACCCAGATCAGCCCCAGCATTTT; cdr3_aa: CASSRGHPDQPQHF
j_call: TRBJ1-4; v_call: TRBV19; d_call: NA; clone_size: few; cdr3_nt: TGTGCCAGTACAAGAGAGGGGGAGATGGGAGAAAAACTGTTTTTT; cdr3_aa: CASTREGEMGEKLFF
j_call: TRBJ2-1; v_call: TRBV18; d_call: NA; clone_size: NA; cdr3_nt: TGTGCCAGCTCACCACCTAAGCGCTACAATGAGCAGTTCTTC; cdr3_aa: CASSPPKRYNEQFF
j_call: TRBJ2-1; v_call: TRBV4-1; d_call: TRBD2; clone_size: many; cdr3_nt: TGCGCCAGCAGAAGGAGCCCCCGGACTAGTAAAGTCAATGAGCAGTTCTTC; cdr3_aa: CASRRSPRTSKVNEQFF
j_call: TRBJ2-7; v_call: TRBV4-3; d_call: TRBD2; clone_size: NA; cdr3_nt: TGCGCCAGCAGCCAAGAGACTAGCGGGGGTTACGAGCAGTACTTC; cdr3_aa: CASSQETSGGYEQYF
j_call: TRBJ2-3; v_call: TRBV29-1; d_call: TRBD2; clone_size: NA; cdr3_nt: TGCAGCGCTAGGCTAGCGGGGAGAACAGATACGCAGTATTTT; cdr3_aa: CSARLAGRTDTQYF